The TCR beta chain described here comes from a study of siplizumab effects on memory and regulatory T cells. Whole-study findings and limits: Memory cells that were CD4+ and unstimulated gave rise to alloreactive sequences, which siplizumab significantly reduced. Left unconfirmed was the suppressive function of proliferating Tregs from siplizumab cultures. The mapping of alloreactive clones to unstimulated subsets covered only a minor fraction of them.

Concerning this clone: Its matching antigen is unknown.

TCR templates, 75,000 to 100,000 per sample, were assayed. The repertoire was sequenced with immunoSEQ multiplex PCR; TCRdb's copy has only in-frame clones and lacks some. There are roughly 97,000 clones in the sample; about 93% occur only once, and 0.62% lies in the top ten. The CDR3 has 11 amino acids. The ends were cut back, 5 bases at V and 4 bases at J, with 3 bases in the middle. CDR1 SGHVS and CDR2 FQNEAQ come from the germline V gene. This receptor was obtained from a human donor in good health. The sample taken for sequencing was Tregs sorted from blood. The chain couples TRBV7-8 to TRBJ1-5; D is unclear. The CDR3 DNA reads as TGTGCCAGCAGCCCGAATCAGCCCCAGCATTTT. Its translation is CASSPNQPQHF.